This TCR beta chain stems from a study of T cell changes during pregnancy in multiple sclerosis. TCRdb's copy holds only in-frame clones and misses some; the assay was immunoSEQ multiplex PCR. The data show approximately 89,000 clones, 90% to 95% seen once. In germline, CDR1 is MGHDK, CDR2 SYGVNS. Trimming pared 1 base from V and 7 bases from J, leaving 13 bases between. CDR3 length: 15 residues. The receptor's source is a female donor in good health, enrolled as a control in a pregnancy study. This sample comprised peripheral blood, obtained after pregnancy. The chain is built from TRBV25-1 and TRBJ1-4; no clear D gene. CDR3 bases: TGTGCCAGCAGTGAATTGCGGGAAAAACGTGAAAAACTGTTTTTT. It translates to CASSELREKREKLFF.